This T cell receptor beta chain emerged from a study of CD8+CD57+ T cells in acquired aplastic anemia. Genomic DNA was employed as the template in profiling TCR beta VDJ and CDR3. TCRdb passed the reads through MiXCR, listing each CDR3 protein once. The sample yields fewer than 80,000 distinct CDR3 sequences, around 70% seen once. Flow cytometry had shown expanded CD8+CD57+ cells in the patients chosen for sequencing. Each patient carried a diagnosis of severe acquired aplastic anemia. Sample: sorted CD4+, CD8+, or CD8+CD57+ T cells (not recorded which) from PBMCs. The sequence was collected from a human donor with aplastic anemia.

The CDR3 region is CSVNFWDSLEETQYF. Here the CDR3 DNA reads TGCAGCGTTAACTTTTGGGACAGTCTCGAAGAGACCCAGTACTTC. This chain joins TRBV29-1 and TRBJ2-5; 7 nucleotides line up with TRBD1. Germline V lookup: CDR1 SQVTM, CDR2 ANQGSEA. The CDR3 is made up of 15 amino acids. Losses at the gene ends were 5 bases for V and 3 bases for J; bases not matched to a gene: 12.